This T cell receptor (beta chain) was observed in a study of blood T cell repertoires in COVID-19. Looking at the study overall: From T cells, B-cell-depleted T cells, or PBMCs came the material, which was cDNA or gDNA.

Trimming cost V 5 bases and J 8 bases, with 20 bases left between them. Germline V gives CDR1 SGHDT, CDR2 YYEEEE. This CDR3 has 15 amino acids. Per the original data handling: Reference gene primer amplification yielded estimated nucleated cell counts. Assay: immunoSEQ multiplex PCR; the TCRdb copy retains only in-frame clones and omits some. That table is the source of V, J and clone size, and D and trimming were worked out from the DNA. The table lists fewer than 200,000 clones, about 70% of them singletons. The chain couples TRBV5-6 to TRBJ2-1, with TRBD2 as a possible D gene (6 bases). The source is a woman aged 45-65 years with active or convalescent COVID-19. Sequencing was performed on peripheral blood. The CDR3, as DNA: TGTGCCAGCAGATGGGGTACTAGCCGTTCCCATGAGCAGTTCTTC. Protein product: CASRWGTSRSHEQFF. Combining the CDR3 with reference TRBV5-6 and TRBJ2-1 gives the whole variable domain DAGVTQSPTHLIKTRGQQVTLRCSPKSGHDTVSWYQQALGQGPQFIFQYYEEEERQRGNFPDRFSGHQFPNYSSELNVNALLLGDSALYLCASRWGTSRSHEQFFGPGTRLTVL.